Presented here are 9 T cell receptor beta chains from one specimen sequenced in a study of cytomegalovirus exposure and HLA in healthy donors. The PCR had 60 Vbeta and 13 Jbeta primers. Clones were read by immunoSEQ multiplex PCR, and TCRdb kept only the in-frame ones, dropping some. This table holds about 140,000 clones, about 76% found once. Specimen: PBMCs. The receptor set was obtained from a woman aged 40-49 years in good health and CMV-seronegative.

The genes are TRBV5-1 and TRBJ1-1, with a weak D call TRBD1 (6 bases). V lost 0 bases to trimming and J lost 0 bases, with 12 bases between them. Germline-derived CDR1 and CDR2 are SGHRS and YFSETQ. CDR3 length: 16 amino acids. The CDR3 DNA reads TGCGCCAGCAGCTTGGGGACAGCTTACATGAACACTGAAGCTTTCTTT. Amino acids: CASSLGTAYMNTEAFF.

This clone was seen more than once but under ten times. At one end the junction does not follow the germline gene, possibly because of a read error. The J gene is TRBJ1-1, the V gene TRBV29-1; D call uncertain. CDR1 SQVTM and CDR2 ANQGSEA come from the germline V gene. The CDR3 is 11 amino acids. CDR3 bases: TGCAGCGTTGAAGATTTCCAGGTTCGAATCTTT. Its protein product is CSVEDFQVRIF.

This chain connects TRBV27 to TRBJ2-3; 11 positions agree with TRBD2. The CDR3 sequence is 18 residues long. Per germline, CDR1 MNHEY and CDR2 SMNVEV (reference sequence). After removal of 0 bases from V and 0 bases from J, the junction contained 5 bases not matched to a gene. The CDR3 region has the DNA TGTGCCAGCAGTTTATCGGGACTAGCGGTCTCTAGCACAGATACGCAGTATTTT. Translation gives CASSLSGLAVSSTDTQYF.

J is TRBJ1-2 and V is TRBV29-1; D is perhaps TRBD1 (5 bases). The CDR3 is made up of 13 amino acids. V lost 4 bases and J 8 bases, leaving 17 bases between the germline ends. Germline CDR1 is SQVTM and CDR2 is ANQGSEA. As DNA, the CDR3 is TGCAGCGTTGCTCTCTCGGGGGGGACCGGCTACACCTTC. It yields the protein CSVALSGGTGYTF.

This chain uses TRBV5-5 with TRBJ2-2; TRBD2 is a possible D gene (7 bases). Trimming left V 0 bases short and J 2 bases short, with 14 bases between. Germline CDR1 reads SGHKS; CDR2 reads YYEKEE (reference sequence). The CDR3 spans 17 residues. The CDR3 DNA reads as TGTGCCAGCAGCTTGGGGGGAGGGACACTTAACACCGGGGAGCTGTTTTTT. Translation: CASSLGGGTLNTGELFF.

The chain couples TRBV19 to TRBJ1-3; 9 bases align to TRBD1. The V gene end was trimmed by 4 bases and the J gene end by 0 bases; junction bases not matched to a gene: 10. The CDR3 length is 18 residues. CDR1 and CDR2 from the germline V gene are LNHDA and SQIVND (reference sequence). For the CDR3, the DNA is TGTGCCAGTAGTACCTTAAGGGACAGGGCGAACTCTGGAAACACCATATATTTT. It encodes CASSTLRDRANSGNTIYF.

CDR3 sequence reads: CASGPGTGGTDTQYF. As DNA, the CDR3 is TGTGCCAGCGGACCCGGGACAGGGGGCACAGATACGCAGTATTTT. V gene TRBV6-4 combines with J gene TRBJ2-3, with 10 bases lining up with TRBD1. V gave up 8 bases and J gave up 1 base; unmatched junction bases: 6. The CDR3 loop spans 15 amino acids. The germline V gene encodes CDR1 MRHNA and CDR2 SNTAGT.

The J gene is TRBJ2-7, the V gene TRBV5-8; D perhaps matches TRBD1 (6 bases). The V end was cut by 2 bases, the J end by 3 bases, with 9 bases between. The CDR3 is 13 residues long. The germline CDR1 and CDR2 sequences are SGHTS and YDEGEE. DNA for the CDR3: TGTGCCAGCAGCTTTTCAGGGGACTACGAGCAGTACTTC. Its translation is CASSFSGDYEQYF. Full variable domain (rest looked up from reference TRBV5-8 and TRBJ2-7): EAGVTQSPTHLIKTRGQQATLRCSPISGHTSVYWYQQALGLGLQFLLWYDEGEERNRGNFPPRFSGRQFPNYSSELNVNALELEDSALYLCASSFSGDYEQYFGPGTRLTVT.

This sequence joins TRBV5-6 and TRBJ1-5; 7 bases map to TRBD1. Germline V gene lookup returns CDR1 SGHDT and CDR2 YYEEEE. The CDR3 is 16 amino acids. J was trimmed by 2 bases and V by 4 bases; bases with no gene match: 9. The CDR3 reads CASSTEPGTGNQPQHF. The CDR3 DNA is TGTGCCAGCAGCACCGAACCCGGGACAGGCAATCAGCCCCAGCATTTT.